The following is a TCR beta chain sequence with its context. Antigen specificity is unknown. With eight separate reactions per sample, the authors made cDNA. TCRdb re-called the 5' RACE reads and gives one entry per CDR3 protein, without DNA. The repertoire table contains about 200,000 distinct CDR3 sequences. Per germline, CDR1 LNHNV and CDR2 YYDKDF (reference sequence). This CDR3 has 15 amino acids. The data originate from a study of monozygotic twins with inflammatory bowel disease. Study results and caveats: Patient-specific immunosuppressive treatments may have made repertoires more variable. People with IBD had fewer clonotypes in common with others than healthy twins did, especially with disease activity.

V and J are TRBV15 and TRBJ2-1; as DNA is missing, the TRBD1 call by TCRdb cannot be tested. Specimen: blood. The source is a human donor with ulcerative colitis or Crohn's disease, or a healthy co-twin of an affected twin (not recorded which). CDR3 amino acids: CATSGMGTGDNEQFF.